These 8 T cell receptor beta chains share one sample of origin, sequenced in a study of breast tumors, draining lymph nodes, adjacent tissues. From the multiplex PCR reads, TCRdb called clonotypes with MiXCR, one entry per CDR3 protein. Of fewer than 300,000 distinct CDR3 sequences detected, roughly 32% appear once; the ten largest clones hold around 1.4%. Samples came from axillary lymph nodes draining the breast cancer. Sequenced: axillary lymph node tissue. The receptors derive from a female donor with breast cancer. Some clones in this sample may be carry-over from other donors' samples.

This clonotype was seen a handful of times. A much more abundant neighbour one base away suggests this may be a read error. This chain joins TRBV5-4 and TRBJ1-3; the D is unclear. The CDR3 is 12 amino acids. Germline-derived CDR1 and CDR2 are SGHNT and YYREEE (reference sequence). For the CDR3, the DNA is TGTGCCAGCAGCTCGATTGGAACCACCATATATTTT. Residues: CASSSIGTTIYF.

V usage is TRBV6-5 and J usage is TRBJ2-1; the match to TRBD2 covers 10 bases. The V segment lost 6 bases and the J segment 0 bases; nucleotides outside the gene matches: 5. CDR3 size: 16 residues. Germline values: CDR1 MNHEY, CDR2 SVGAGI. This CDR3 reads CASRTIAGGSYNEQFF. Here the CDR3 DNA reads TGTGCCAGCAGGACTATAGCGGGAGGCTCCTACAATGAGCAGTTCTTC.

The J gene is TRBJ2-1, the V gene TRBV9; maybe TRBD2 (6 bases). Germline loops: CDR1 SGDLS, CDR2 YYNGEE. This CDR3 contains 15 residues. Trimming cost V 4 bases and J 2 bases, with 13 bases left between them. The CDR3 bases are TGTGCCAGCAGCAGGAGGGATCTGGCCTACAATGAGCAGTTCTTC. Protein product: CASSRRDLAYNEQFF.

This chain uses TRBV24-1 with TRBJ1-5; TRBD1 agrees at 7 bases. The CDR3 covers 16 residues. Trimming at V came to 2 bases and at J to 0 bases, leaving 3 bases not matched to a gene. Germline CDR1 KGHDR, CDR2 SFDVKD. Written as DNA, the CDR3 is TGTGCCACCAGTGATTCGCGGACAGGTAGCAATCAGCCCCAGCATTTT. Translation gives CATSDSRTGSNQPQHF.

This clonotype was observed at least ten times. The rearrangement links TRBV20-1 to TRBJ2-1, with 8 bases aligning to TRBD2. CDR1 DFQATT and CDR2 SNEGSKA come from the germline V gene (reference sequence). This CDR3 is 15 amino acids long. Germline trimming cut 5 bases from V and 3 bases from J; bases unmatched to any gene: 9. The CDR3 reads CSAHPFSGVYNEQFF. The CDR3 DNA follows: TGCAGTGCTCACCCTTTTAGCGGGGTCTACAATGAGCAGTTCTTC.

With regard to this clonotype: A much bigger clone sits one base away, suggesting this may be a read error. CDR3 sequence (DNA): TGCGCCAGCAGTGAGGGGTCAGGGGCCGGGAACACTGAAGCTTGCTTT. Translating it yields CASSEGSGAGNTEACF. V and J are TRBV10-2 and TRBJ1-1; possibly TRBD1 for D (6 bases). This CDR3 comprises 16 residues. Germline V CDR1 and CDR2: WSHSY, SAAADI.

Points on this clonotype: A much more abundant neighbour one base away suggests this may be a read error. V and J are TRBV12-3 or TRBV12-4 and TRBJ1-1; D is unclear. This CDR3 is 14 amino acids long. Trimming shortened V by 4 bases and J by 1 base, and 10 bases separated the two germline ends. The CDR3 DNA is TGTGCCAGCAGTTACGGCCTGAGGAACACTGAAGCTTTCTTT. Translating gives CASSYGLRNTEAFF.

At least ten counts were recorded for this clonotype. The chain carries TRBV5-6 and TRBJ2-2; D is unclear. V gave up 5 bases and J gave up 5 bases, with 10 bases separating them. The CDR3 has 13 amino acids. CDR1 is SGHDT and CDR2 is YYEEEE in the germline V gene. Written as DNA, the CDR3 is TGTGCCAGCAGACAAACCAGAACCGGGGAGCTGTTTTTT. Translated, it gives CASRQTRTGELFF.